Only a few counts were recorded for the clone carrying this T cell receptor beta chain. Its matching antigen is unknown. The data derive from a study of T-cell reconstitution after alpha-beta-depleted transplantation in children. During its preparation, the TCRbeta library received unique molecular identifiers. TCRdb itself ran the PCR reads through MiXCR, one entry per CDR3 protein. This sample has 90,000 to 120,000 distinct CDR3 sequences, with roughly 6.1% found just once. General study results and limits: High day-60 TCRbeta diversity in some patients came from surviving recipient T cells and thymic progenitors. One year post-transplant, T-cell counts and diversity were largely derived from T cells produced anew. Alpha-beta T cells about two months after transplant reportedly derived from several hundred expanded graft clones.

Looked up from germline, CDR1 is LGHNT and CDR2 is FRNRAP. The CDR3 is 11 amino acids. Between the trimmed V and J ends, which lost 2 bases and 6 bases, there was a span of 1 base. This chain uses TRBV12-5 with TRBJ2-2; D not resolved. The sample consisted of PBMCs, mostly from graft donor cells, taken 360 days after TCRalphabeta/CD19-depleted stem cell transplant. This receptor was taken from a male patient aged 2 to 10 who had a stem cell transplant for acute lymphoblastic leukemia, so the T cells may come from the graft donor. CDR3 DNA sequence: TGTGCTAGTGGTTTGCCCGGGGAGCTGTTTTTT. Translation gives CASGLPGELFF.